These 15 T cell receptor beta chains came from one sample sequenced in a study of blood T cell repertoires in COVID-19. The table came from immunoSEQ multiplex PCR; TCRdb's copy has only in-frame clones and leaves some out. Among 250,000 to 300,000 clones listed, over 75% were seen once. Input material: PBMCs or T cells enriched from blood (not recorded which). The receptors stem from a woman aged 30 to 39 who had recovered from COVID-19.

The chain employs TRBV5-5 and TRBJ1-4; 10 bases are shared with TRBD1. J lost 6 bases, V lost 0 bases, and 5 bases had no gene match. The CDR3 loop spans 16 amino acids. Germline CDR1 is SGHKS and CDR2 is YYEKEE (reference sequence). CDR3 DNA sequence: TGTGCCAGCAGCTTGGAAACGGGGACAGGGGATGAAAAACTGTTTTTT. Encoded protein: CASSLETGTGDEKLFF.

V usage is TRBV19 and J usage is TRBJ1-5; 8 bases agree with TRBD1. Trimming removed 5 bases from V and 4 bases from J; junction bases left unmatched: 10. This CDR3 comprises 16 residues. The germline gives CDR1 LNHDA, CDR2 SQIVND (reference sequence). The CDR3 sequence is CASSPVQGARNQPQHF. Here the CDR3 DNA reads TGTGCCAGTAGTCCAGTCCAGGGGGCGAGGAATCAGCCCCAGCATTTT.

This clone was picked up one time. The chain carries TRBV19 and TRBJ1-2; TRBD1 agrees at 10 bases. Germline loops: CDR1 LNHDA, CDR2 SQIVND (reference sequence). The V segment lost 5 bases and the J segment 13 bases; nucleotides outside the gene matches: 7. The CDR3 totals 12 residues. DNA of the CDR3: TGTGCCAGTAGTCTACGACAGGGGGCAACCACCTTC. Translated: CASSLRQGATTF.

This clone has a single count. The CDR3 spells CASSPRGLAGGTAYEQYF. For the CDR3, the DNA is TGTGCCAGCTCACCGCGAGGACTAGCGGGAGGTACCGCCTACGAGCAGTACTTC. This chain links TRBV18 with TRBJ2-7; 14 bases are shared with TRBD2. Trimming took 3 bases from V and 2 from J; bases not matched to a gene: 9. The V gene's germline CDR1 is KGHSH and CDR2 LQKENI. The CDR3 has 18 amino acids.

The chain couples TRBV19 to TRBJ2-7; the match to TRBD1 covers 9 bases. In germline, CDR1 is LNHDA, CDR2 SQIVND (reference sequence). This CDR3 has 14 residues. Trimming at V came to 4 bases and at J to 4 bases, leaving 5 bases not matched to a gene. CDR3 coding DNA: TGTGCCAGTAGTACCGGGACAGGGCAGTACGAGCAGTACTTC. Translating gives CASSTGTGQYEQYF.

J is TRBJ1-1 and V is TRBV5-1; 9 positions match TRBD1. Looked up from germline, CDR1 is SGHRS and CDR2 is YFSETQ. V shed 4 bases and J 5 bases; nucleotides not matched to a gene: 9. This CDR3 is 15 amino acids long. CDR3 sequence: CASSTWTGERTEAFF. The CDR3, as DNA: TGCGCCAGCAGCACCTGGACAGGGGAGAGGACTGAAGCTTTCTTT.

The chain's CDR3 is CASSIGGQKNTEAFF. CDR3 nucleotides: TGTGCCAGTAGTATCGGGGGGCAGAAGAACACTGAAGCTTTCTTT. The V gene is TRBV19, the J gene TRBJ1-1; D is perhaps TRBD1 (6 bases). The germline V gene has CDR1 LNHDA and CDR2 SQIVND (reference sequence). CDR3 length: 15 amino acids. Trimming took 3 bases from V and 1 from J, leaving 12 bases between them. The full variable domain, its missing parts supplied by reference TRBV19 and TRBJ1-1, is DGGITQSPKYLFRKEGQNVTLSCEQNLNHDAMYWYRQDPGQGLRLIYYSQIVNDFQKGDIAEGYSVSREKKESFPLTVTSAQKNPTAFYLCASSIGGQKNTEAFFGQGTRLTVV.

In the case of this clone: A read error may produce the germline difference seen at one junction end. V gene TRBV7-7 combines with J gene TRBJ1-3; TRBD1 matches at 8 bases. The CDR3 spans 16 residues. CDR1 and CDR2 from the germline V gene are SSHAT and FNYEAQ (reference sequence). CDR3 coding DNA: TGTGCTAGCAGGGCCGGGACAGGAGACTCTGGAAACACCATATATTTT. The encoded protein is CASRAGTGDSGNTIYF.

The CDR3 bases are TGTGCCTGCCACCGGGGGGGGGCGAGGGAGACCCAGTACTTC. Translation gives CACHRGGARETQYF. V gene TRBV30 combines with J gene TRBJ2-5; TRBD2 aligns across 8 bases. There are 14 residues in the CDR3. Germline CDR1 GTSNPN, CDR2 SVGIG (reference sequence). J lost 5 bases, V lost 6 bases, and 11 bases had no gene match.

DNA for the CDR3: TGTGCCAGCAGCTCCCCTAGCGGCTCCTACAATGAGCAGTTCTTC. Protein product: CASSSPSGSYNEQFF. The chain has TRBV5-4 and TRBJ2-1, with 7 bases identical to TRBD2. V was clipped by 3 bases and J by 0 bases; unmatched bases: 3. The germline V gene has CDR1 SGHNT and CDR2 YYREEE (reference sequence). This CDR3 comprises 15 residues. The full variable domain, rest sourced from reference TRBV5-4 and TRBJ2-1, is ETGVTQSPTHLIKTRGQQVTLRCSSQSGHNTVSWYQQALGQGPQFIFQYYREEENGRGNFPPRFSGLQFPNYSSELNVNALELDDSALYLCASSSPSGSYNEQFFGPGTRLTVL.

The V gene is TRBV6-5, the J gene TRBJ2-5, with 7 bases aligning to TRBD2. The V and J ends lost 5 bases and 6 bases, in that order; junction bases with no gene match: 9. Germline V lookup: CDR1 MNHEY, CDR2 SVGAGI. The CDR3 consists of 14 residues. CDR3 sequence (DNA): TGTGCCAGCAGTCCGCCGGGACTAAGGAAGACCCAGTACTTC. Amino acids: CASSPPGLRKTQYF.

The J gene is TRBJ1-2, the V gene TRBV3-1 (or the pseudogene TRBV3-2); 8 bases match TRBD1. V shed 4 bases, J shed 3 bases, and the junction held 7 bases outside the gene matches. CDR3 size: 15 residues. The germline CDR1 and CDR2 sequences are LGHDT and YNNKEL (reference sequence). The CDR3 DNA follows: TGTGCCAGCAGCCCCGGCCAGGGGGCTTACTATGGCTACACCTTC. Its translation is CASSPGQGAYYGYTF.

The chain employs TRBV4-1 and TRBJ2-7, with 9 bases aligning to TRBD2. The J segment lost 2 bases and the V segment lost 0 bases, leaving 14 bases of the junction unmatched. CDR1 MGHRA and CDR2 YSYEKL come from the germline V gene. The CDR3 is 19 amino acids. The CDR3 loop is CASSQDLTSGARQPYEQYF. The CDR3 bases are TGCGCCAGCAGCCAAGATTTGACTAGCGGAGCCCGACAACCCTACGAGCAGTACTTC.

The chain links TRBV5-1 to TRBJ2-3, with 7 bases identical to TRBD2. The CDR3 has 14 residues. After removal of 0 bases from V and 3 bases from J, the junction contained 1 base not matched to a gene. The germline V gene encodes CDR1 SGHRS and CDR2 YFSETQ. CDR3 region: CASSLGLATDTQYF. CDR3 sequence (DNA): TGCGCCAGCAGCTTGGGACTAGCTACAGATACGCAGTATTTT.

This chain links TRBV29-1 with TRBJ1-2, with 12 bases aligning to TRBD1. The V segment lost 7 bases and the J segment 8 bases; nucleotides outside the gene matches: 14. Germline lookup yields CDR1 SQVTM and CDR2 ANQGSEA. The CDR3 loop spans 15 amino acids. The CDR3 reads CSAAIPGQGAIGYTF. In DNA form, the CDR3 reads TGCAGCGCCGCCATACCGGGACAGGGGGCGATCGGCTACACCTTC.